This TCR beta chain was documented in a study of regulatory T cells in long-lasting Graves disease. For the study at large: Patients with new Graves' disease had used antithyroid drugs below 3 months.

The ends lost 0 bases at V and 5 bases at J; junction bases unmatched: 8. Germline values: CDR1 KGHSH, CDR2 LQKENI. The CDR3 has 16 residues. This clonotype was counted ten times or more. The time point is: newly diagnosed GD, antithyroid drugs for less than 3 months. PBMC-extracted RNA yielded the TCR library. TCR beta libraries were built with iRepertoire HTBI primers and Arm-PCR of CDR3 regions. In TCRdb, the multiplex PCR reads were re-called with MiXCR into one record per CDR3 protein. This table holds roughly 610,000 distinct CDR3 sequences, around 16% found once. The same sample was also studied in work on T cells in Graves' hyperthyroidism and ophthalmopathy. That report notes: The HTBI primer set drove a first-round RT-PCR of the TCR CDR3.

The TCR sequence derives from a man between 18 and 29 years old with Graves disease. V and J are TRBV18 and TRBJ2-5, with 8 bases lining up with TRBD2. The sample was peripheral blood mononuclear cells (PBMCs), taken at new diagnosis, from a patient treated with antithyroid drugs. Here the CDR3 DNA reads TGTGCCAGCTCACCACCGGAAGCGGGAGAGCGGGAGACCCAGTACTTC. The encoded protein is CASSPPEAGERETQYF.